The T cell receptor beta chain under discussion was sequenced for a study of blood T cell repertoires in COVID-19. Overall study: Acute and convalescent COVID-19 samples came from the United States, Italy and Spain.

With V trimmed by 5 bases and J by 4 bases, 6 bases remained unmatched. There are 13 residues in the CDR3. Germline CDR1 is GTSNPN and CDR2 is SVGIG (reference sequence). Data came from immunoSEQ multiplex PCR; TCRdb stores just in-frame clones and leaves some out. The sample consists of about 390,000 clones, about 83% of them appearing once. This clone was seen a handful of times. Participants were aged roughly 18 to 100 years from roughly 25 US areas. Grouping used clinical history reported by participants in a survey and questionnaire. Resolution of symptoms, clearance, or two negative PCRs was present in recovered Cohort 3 donors.

This receptor was taken from a woman aged 50 to 60 who had recovered from COVID-19. Sequencing was carried out using PBMCs or T cells enriched from blood (not recorded which). The gene calls are TRBV30 and TRBJ2-5; 8 nucleotides line up with TRBD2. CDR3 loop: CAWERGFGETQYF. CDR3 DNA sequence: TGTGCCTGGGAGCGGGGGTTCGGAGAGACCCAGTACTTC.